This T cell receptor (beta chain) is drawn from a study of T cell clonotyping in hematopoietic cell transplantation. General study results and limits: Without cell sorting, CD4 versus CD8 contributions remain unresolved.

This clone was seen more than once but under ten times. Its antigen remains unidentified. Regarding time point: recipient sample about 28 days before transplant, after cytoreduction. Looked up from germline, CDR1 is MGHDK and CDR2 is SYGVNS. This CDR3 comprises 14 residues. The data were produced by immunoSEQ multiplex PCR, yet TCRdb's version contains in-frame clones alone and is incomplete. In the table there are around 25,000 clones, 60% to 75% of which are singletons. This TCR derives from a man over 45 with myelodysplastic syndrome. Some clones in this sample may be carry-over from other donors' samples. The rearrangement links TRBV25-1 to TRBJ2-5, with a weak D call TRBD2 (6 bases). The end of the DNA aligns better with TRBJ2-7, so the J call may be wrong. Specimen: peripheral blood mononuclear cells, collected before stem cell transplant. CDR3 nucleotides: TGTGCCAGCTGCAACCGGGACTGTCTTGACGAGCAGTACTTC. Translation gives CASCNRDCLDEQYF.